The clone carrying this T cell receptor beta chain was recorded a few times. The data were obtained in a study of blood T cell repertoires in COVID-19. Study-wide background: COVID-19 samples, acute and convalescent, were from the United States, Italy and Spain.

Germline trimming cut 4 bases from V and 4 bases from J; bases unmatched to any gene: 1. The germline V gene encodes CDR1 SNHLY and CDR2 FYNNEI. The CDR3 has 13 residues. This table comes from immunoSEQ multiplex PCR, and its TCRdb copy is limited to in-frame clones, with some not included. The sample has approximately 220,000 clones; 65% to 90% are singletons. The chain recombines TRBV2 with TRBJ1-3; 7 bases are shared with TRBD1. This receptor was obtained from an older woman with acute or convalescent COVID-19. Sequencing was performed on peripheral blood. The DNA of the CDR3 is TGTGCCAGCAGTGGGGACAGAGGAAACACCATATATTTT. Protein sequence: CASSGDRGNTIYF.